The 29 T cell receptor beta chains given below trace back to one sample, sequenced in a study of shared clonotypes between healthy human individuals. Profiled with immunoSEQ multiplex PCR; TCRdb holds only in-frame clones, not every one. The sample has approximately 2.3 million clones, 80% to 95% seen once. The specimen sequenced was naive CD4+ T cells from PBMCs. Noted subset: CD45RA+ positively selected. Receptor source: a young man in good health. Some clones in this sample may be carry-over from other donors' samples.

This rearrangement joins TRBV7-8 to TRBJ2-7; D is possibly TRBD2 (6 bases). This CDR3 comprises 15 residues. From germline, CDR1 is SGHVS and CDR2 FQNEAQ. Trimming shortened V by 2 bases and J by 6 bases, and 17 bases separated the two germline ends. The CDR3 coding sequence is TGTGCCAGCAGCTTACCGACTAGTCCGGGTGGCGAGCAGTACTTC. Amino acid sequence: CASSLPTSPGGEQYF.

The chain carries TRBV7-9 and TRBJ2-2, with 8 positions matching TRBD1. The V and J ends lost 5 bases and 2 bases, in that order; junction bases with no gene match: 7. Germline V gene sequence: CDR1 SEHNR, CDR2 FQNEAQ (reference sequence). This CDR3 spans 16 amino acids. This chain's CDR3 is CASSPSGTGNTGELFF. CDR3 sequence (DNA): TGTGCCAGCAGCCCTTCCGGGACAGGCAACACCGGGGAGCTGTTTTTT. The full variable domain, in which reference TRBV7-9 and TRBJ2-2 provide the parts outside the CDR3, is DTGVSQNPRHKITKRGQNVTFRCDPISEHNRLYWYRQTLGQGPEFLTYFQNEAQLEKSRLLSDRFSAERPKGSFSTLEIQRTEQGDSAMYLCASSPSGTGNTGELFFGEGSRLTVL.

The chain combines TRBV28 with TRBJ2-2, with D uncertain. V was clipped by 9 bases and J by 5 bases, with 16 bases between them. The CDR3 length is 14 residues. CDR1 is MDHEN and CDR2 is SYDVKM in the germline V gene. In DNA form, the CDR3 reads TGTGCCAGTACGGGCCCCCGAAGGACCGGGGAGCTGTTTTTT. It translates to CASTGPRRTGELFF.

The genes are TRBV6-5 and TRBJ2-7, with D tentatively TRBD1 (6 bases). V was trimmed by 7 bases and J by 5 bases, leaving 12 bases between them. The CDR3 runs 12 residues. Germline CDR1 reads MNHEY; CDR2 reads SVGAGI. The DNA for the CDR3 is TGTGCCAGCACCGGGACAACGAACGAGCAGTACTTC. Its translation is CASTGTTNEQYF.

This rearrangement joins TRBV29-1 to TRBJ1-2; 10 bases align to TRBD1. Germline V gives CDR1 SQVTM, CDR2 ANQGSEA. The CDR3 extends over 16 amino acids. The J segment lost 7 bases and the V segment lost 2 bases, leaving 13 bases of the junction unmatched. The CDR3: CSVEPTWGTGVRGYTF. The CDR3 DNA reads TGCAGCGTTGAACCCACGTGGGGGACAGGGGTTCGTGGCTACACCTTC.

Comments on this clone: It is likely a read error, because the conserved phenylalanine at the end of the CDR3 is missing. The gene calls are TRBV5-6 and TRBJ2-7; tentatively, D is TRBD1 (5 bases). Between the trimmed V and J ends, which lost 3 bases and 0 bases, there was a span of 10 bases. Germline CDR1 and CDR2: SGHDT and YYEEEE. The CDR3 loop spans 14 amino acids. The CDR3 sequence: CASSSRTSSYEQYL. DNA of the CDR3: TGTGCCAGCAGCTCTCGGACAAGCTCCTACGAGCAGTACCTC.

CDR3 sequence: CASSEITGDTEAFF. CDR3 DNA: TGTGCCAGCAGTGAAATAACAGGGGATACTGAAGCTTTCTTT. The rearrangement uses TRBV2 and TRBJ1-1, with 7 bases identical to TRBD1. The V and J ends lost 2 bases and 5 bases, in that order; junction bases with no gene match: 5. CDR3 size: 14 residues. The germline V gene has CDR1 SNHLY and CDR2 FYNNEI.

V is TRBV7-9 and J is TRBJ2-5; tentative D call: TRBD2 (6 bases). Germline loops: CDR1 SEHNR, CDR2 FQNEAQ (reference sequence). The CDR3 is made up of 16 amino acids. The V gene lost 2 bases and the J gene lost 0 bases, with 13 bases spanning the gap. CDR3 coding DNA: TGTGCCAGCAGCTTAATTGGGGGGTCCCACCAAGAGACCCAGTACTTC. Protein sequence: CASSLIGGSHQETQYF.

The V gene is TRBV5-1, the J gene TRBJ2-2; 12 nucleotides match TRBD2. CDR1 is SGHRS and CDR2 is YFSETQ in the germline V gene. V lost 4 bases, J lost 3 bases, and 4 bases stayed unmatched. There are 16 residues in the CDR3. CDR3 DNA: TGCGCCAGCAGCAGACTAGCGGGAGTGGACACCGGGGAGCTGTTTTTT. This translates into CASSRLAGVDTGELFF.

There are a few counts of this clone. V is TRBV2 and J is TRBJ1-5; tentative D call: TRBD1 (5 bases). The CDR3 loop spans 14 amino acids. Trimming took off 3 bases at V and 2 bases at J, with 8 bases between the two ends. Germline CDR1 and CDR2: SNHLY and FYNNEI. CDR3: CASSDGTRNQPQHF. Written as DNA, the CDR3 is TGTGCCAGCAGTGACGGGACGCGCAATCAGCCCCAGCATTTT.

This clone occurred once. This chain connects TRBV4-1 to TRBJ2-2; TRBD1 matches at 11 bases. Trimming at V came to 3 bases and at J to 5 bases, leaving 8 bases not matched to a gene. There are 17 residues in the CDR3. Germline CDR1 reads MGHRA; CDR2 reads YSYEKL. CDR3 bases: TGCGCCAGCAGCCAGAAAGGGACAGGGGGTTCTACCGGGGAGCTGTTTTTT. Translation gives CASSQKGTGGSTGELFF.

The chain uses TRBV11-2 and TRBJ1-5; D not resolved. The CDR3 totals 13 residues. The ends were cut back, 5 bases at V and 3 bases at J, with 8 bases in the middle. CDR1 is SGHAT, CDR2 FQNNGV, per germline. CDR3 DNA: TGTGCCAGCAGCCGCACGCTCAATCAGCCCCAGCATTTT. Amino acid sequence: CASSRTLNQPQHF.

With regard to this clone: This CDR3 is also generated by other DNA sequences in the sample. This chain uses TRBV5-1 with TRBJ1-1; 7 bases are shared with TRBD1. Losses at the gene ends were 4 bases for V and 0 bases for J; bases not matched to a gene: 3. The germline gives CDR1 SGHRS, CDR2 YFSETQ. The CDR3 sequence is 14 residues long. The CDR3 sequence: CASSRQGMNTEAFF. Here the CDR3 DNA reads TGCGCCAGCAGCCGACAGGGTATGAACACTGAAGCTTTCTTT.

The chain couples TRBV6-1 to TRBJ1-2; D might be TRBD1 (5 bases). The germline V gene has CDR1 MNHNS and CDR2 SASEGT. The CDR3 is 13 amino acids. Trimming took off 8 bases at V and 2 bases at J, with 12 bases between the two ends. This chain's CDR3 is CASVRAGNYGYTF. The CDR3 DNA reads TGTGCCAGCGTCAGGGCAGGGAACTATGGCTACACCTTC.

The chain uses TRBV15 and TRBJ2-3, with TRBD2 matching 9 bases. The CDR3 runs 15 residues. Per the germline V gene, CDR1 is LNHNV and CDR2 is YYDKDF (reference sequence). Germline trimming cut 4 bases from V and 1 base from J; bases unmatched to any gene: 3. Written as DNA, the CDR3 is TGTGCCACCAGCATAAGGACTAGCGGCACAGATACGCAGTATTTT. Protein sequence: CATSIRTSGTDTQYF.

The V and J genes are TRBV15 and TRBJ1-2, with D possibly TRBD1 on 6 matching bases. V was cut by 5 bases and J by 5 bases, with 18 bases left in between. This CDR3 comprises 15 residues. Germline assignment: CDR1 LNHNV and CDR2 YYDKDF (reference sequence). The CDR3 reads CATSQGKDRIYGYTF. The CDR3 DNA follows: TGTGCCACCAGCCAAGGGAAAGACAGGATTTATGGCTACACCTTC.

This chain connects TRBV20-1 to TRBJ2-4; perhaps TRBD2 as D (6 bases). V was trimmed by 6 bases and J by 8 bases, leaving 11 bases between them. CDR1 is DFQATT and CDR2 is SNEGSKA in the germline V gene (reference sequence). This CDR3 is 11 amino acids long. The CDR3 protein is CSARRGDIQYF. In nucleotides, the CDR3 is TGCAGTGCCCGGAGGGGAGACATTCAGTACTTC.

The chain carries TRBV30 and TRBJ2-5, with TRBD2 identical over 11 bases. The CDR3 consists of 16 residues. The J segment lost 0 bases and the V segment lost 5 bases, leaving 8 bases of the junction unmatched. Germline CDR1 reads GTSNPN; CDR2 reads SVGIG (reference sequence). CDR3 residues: CAWSGLAERYQETQYF. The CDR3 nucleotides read TGTGCCTGGTCGGGACTAGCGGAGAGGTACCAAGAGACCCAGTACTTC.

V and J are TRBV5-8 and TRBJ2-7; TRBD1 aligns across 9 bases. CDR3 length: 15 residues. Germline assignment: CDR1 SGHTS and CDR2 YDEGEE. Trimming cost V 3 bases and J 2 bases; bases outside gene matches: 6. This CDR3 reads CASSYPGQGTYEQYF. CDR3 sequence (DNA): TGTGCCAGCAGCTATCCGGGACAGGGCACCTACGAGCAGTACTTC.

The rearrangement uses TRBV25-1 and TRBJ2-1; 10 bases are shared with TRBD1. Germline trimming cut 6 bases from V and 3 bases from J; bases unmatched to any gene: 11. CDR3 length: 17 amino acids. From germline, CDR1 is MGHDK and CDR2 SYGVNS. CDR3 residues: CASRGQGRGSRYNEQFF. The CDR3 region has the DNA TGTGCCAGCAGGGGACAGGGGAGGGGATCCCGCTACAATGAGCAGTTCTTC.

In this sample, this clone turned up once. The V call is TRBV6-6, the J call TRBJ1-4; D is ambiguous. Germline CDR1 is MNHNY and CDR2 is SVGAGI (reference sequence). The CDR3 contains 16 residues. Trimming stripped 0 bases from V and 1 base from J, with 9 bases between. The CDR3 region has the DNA TGTGCCAGCAGTTACTCCCTCGGCTTAACTAATGAAAAACTGTTTTTT. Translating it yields CASSYSLGLTNEKLFF.

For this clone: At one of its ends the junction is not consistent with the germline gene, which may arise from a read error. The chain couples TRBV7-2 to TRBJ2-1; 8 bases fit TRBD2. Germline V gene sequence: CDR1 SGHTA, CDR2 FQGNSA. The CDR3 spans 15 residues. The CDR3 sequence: CASSLWTSSSNEQFF. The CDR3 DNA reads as TGTGCCAGCAGCTTATGGACTAGCTCCTCCAATGAGCAGTTCTTC.

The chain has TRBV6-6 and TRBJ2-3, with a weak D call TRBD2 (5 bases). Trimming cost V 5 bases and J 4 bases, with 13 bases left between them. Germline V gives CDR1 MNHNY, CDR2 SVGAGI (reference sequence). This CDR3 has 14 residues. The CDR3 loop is CASSRSGKPDTQYF. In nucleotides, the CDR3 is TGTGCCAGCAGTCGATCCGGGAAGCCAGATACGCAGTATTTT.

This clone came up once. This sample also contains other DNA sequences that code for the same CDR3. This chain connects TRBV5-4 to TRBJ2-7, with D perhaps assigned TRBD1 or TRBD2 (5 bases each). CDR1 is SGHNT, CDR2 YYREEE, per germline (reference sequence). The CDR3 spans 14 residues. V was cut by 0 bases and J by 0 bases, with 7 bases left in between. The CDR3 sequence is CASSLVGGSYEQYF. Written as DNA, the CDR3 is TGTGCCAGCAGCTTGGTTGGGGGCTCCTACGAGCAGTACTTC.

The CDR3 sequence: CASSDQEGAYEQYF. The CDR3 bases are TGTGCCAGCAGTGACCAAGAAGGGGCTTACGAGCAGTACTTC. J is TRBJ2-7 and V is TRBV6-1; D is possibly TRBD1 (5 bases). The V and J ends lost 3 bases and 4 bases respectively, with 13 bases between them. Per the germline V gene, CDR1 is MNHNS and CDR2 is SASEGT. This CDR3 spans 14 amino acids.

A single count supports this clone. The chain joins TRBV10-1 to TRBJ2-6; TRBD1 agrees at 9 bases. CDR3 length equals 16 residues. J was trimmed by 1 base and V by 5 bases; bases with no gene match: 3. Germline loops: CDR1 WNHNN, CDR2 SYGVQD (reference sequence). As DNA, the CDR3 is TGCGCCAGCAGTCCCGGGACAGGGTCTGGGGCCAACGTCCTGACTTTC. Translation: CASSPGTGSGANVLTF.

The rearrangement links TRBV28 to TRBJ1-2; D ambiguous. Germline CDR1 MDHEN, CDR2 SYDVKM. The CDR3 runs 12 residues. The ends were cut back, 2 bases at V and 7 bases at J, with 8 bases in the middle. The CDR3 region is CASSLVKGGYTF. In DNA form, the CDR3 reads TGTGCCAGCAGTTTAGTGAAGGGTGGCTACACCTTC.

In DNA form, the CDR3 reads TGTGCCAGCAGTGCGGGGGGGCTTGGCGTCACTGAAGCTTTCTTT. Translated: CASSAGGLGVTEAFF. This chain uses TRBV2 with TRBJ1-1; possibly TRBD1 for D (6 bases). Per germline, CDR1 SNHLY and CDR2 FYNNEI. V lost 4 bases and J 4 bases, leaving 16 bases between the germline ends. The CDR3 totals 15 residues. Full variable domain (rest looked up from reference TRBV2 and TRBJ1-1): EPEVTQTPSHQVTQMGQEVILRCVPISNHLYFYWYRQILGQKVEFLVSFYNNEISEKSEIFDDQFSVERPDGSNFTLKIRSTKLEDSAMYFCASSAGGLGVTEAFFGQGTRLTVV.

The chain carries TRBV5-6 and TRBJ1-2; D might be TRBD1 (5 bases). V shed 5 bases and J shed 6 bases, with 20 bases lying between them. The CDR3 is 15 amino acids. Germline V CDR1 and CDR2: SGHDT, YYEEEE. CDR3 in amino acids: CASRRRGRGTDGYTF. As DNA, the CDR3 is TGTGCCAGCAGAAGGCGGGGGAGAGGGACGGATGGCTACACCTTC.